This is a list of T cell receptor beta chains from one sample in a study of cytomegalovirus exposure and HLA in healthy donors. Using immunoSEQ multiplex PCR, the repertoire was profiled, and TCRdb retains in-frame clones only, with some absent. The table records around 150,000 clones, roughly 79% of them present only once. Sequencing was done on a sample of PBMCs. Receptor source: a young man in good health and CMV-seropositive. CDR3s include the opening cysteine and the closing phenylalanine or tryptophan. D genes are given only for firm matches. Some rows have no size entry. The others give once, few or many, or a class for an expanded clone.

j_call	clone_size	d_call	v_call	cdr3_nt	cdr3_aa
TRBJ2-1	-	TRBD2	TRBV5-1	TGCGCCAGCAGTCCCAGCGGGAGTAGCAATGAGCAGTTCTTC	CASSPSGSSNEQFF
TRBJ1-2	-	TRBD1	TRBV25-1	TGTGCCAGCAGTGAACCGGGGACAGCCTCTAACTATGGCTACACCTTC	CASSEPGTASNYGYTF
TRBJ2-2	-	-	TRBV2	TGTGCCAGCAGTGTGGAGGGCACCGGGGAGCTGTTTTTT	CASSVEGTGELFF
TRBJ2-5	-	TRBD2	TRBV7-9	TGTGCCAGCAGCTTAGTTTCTAGCGGAAAAGAGACCCAGTACTTC	CASSLVSSGKETQYF
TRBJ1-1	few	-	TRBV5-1	TGCGCCAGCAGCTCCGGGGGTGGAGCTTTCTTT	CASSSGGGAFF
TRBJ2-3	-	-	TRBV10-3	TGTGCCATCAGCAGGGATACAGATACGCAGTATTTT	CAISRDTDTQYF
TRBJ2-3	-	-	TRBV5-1	TGCGCCAGCAGCGGGGGGAACTCAGGAGACACAGATACGCAGTATTTT	CASSGGNSGDTDTQYF
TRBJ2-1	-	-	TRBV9	TGTGCCAGCAGCGCCCTTTACAGGACCGCCTACAATGAGCAGTTCTTC	CASSALYRTAYNEQFF
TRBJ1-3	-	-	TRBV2	TGTGCCAGCAGTCCCCTCTCTGGAAACACCATATATTTT	CASSPLSGNTIYF
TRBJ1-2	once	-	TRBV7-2	TGTGCCAGCAGCTTAATAGGCGGCGCGGGCTACACCTTC	CASSLIGGAGYTF
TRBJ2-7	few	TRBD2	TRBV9	TGTGCCAGCAGCAAGACTAGCGGGAGACCCTACGAGCAGTACTTC	CASSKTSGRPYEQYF
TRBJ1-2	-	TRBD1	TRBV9	TGTGCCAGCACCCTGGGACAGGTCAACTATGGCTACACCTTC	CASTLGQVNYGYTF
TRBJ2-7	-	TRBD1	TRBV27	TGTGCCAGCAGTCATAAAACCGGGACAGGGCGCAACGAGCAGTACTTC	CASSHKTGTGRNEQYF
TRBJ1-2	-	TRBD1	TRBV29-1	TGCAGCGTTGAAGATCCCGGACAGGGGGCTCGAGGCTACACCTTC	CSVEDPGQGARGYTF
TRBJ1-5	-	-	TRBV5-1	TGCGCCAGCAGCTTGGGAGGGCAAGAACAGCCCCAGCATTTT	CASSLGGQEQPQHF
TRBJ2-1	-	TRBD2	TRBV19	TGTGCCAGTAGTGTCTTCTGGGCTAGCGGGAGGGCGAGTGAGCAGTTCTTC	CASSVFWASGRASEQFF
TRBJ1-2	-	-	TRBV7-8	TGTGCCAGCAGCTTCAGTCAGGGTGGCTACACCTTC	CASSFSQGGYTF
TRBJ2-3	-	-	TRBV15	TGTGCCACCAGCAGAGGGGTCCAGGGCACAGATACGCAGTATTTT	CATSRGVQGTDTQYF
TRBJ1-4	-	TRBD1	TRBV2	TGTGCCAGCAGACCCCTCGGGACAGGGGGAGATGAAAAACTGTTTTTT	CASRPLGTGGDEKLFF
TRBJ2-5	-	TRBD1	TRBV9	TGTGCCAGCAGCTTAACAGGGGGCCCCCAAGAGACCCAGTACTTC	CASSLTGGPQETQYF
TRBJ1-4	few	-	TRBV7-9	TGTGCCAGCAGCTCGACAGGACCCAATGAAAAACTGTTTTTT	CASSSTGPNEKLFF
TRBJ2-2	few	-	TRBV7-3	TGTGCCAGCAGCCGGGACTCCACCGGGGAGCTGTTTTTT	CASSRDSTGELFF
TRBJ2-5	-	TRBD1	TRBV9	TGTGCCAGCAGCGTTGGGACAGATCGTAGTCAAGAGACCCAGTACTTC	CASSVGTDRSQETQYF
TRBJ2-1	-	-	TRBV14	TGTGCCAGCAGCCAACTGAGGGGGGGTTCCTACAATGAGCAGTTCTTC	CASSQLRGGSYNEQFF
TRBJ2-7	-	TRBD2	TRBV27	TGTGCCAGCATCGGACTAGCGGGAGATGTAGGCTACGAGCAGTACTTC	CASIGLAGDVGYEQYF
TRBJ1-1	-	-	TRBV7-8	TGTGCCAGCAGTTTGGACAGGAACACTGAAGCTTTCTTT	CASSLDRNTEAFF
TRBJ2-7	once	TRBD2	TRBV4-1	TGCGCCAGCAGCCAAGGTCCCGGGACTAGGGACGAGCAGTACTTC	CASSQGPGTRDEQYF
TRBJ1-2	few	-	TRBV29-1	TGCAGCGTTGAAGGAAACTACTATGGCTACACCTTC	CSVEGNYYGYTF
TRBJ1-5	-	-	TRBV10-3	TGTGCCATCAGTGAGTCGGGGGGTGCAGGAGGTCAGCCCCAGCATTTT	CAISESGGAGGQPQHF
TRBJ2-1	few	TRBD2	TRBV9	TGTGCCAGCACCGGATCAGCGGGGTACAATGAGCAGTTCTTC	CASTGSAGYNEQFF
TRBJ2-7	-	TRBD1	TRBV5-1	TGCGCCAGCAGCTTGGCGGACAGGGCTCCCGAGCAGTACTTC	CASSLADRAPEQYF
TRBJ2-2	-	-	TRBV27	TGTGCCAGCAGTTTATCAGGACACGCGAACACCGGGGAGCTGTTTTTT	CASSLSGHANTGELFF
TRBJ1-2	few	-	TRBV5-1	TGCGCCAGCAGCTTGACACCCGGGAGGGGAATGGGACTTGACTATGGCTACACCTTC	CASSLTPGRGMGLDYGYTF
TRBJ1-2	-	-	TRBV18	TGTGCCAGCTCACCAGAAGGGGATGGCTACACCTTC	CASSPEGDGYTF
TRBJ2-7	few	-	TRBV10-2	TGCGCCAGCAGTGAGTCAGGGGCAATCTACGAGCAGTACTTC	CASSESGAIYEQYF
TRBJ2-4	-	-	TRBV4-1	TGCGCCAGCAGCCAAGAGGGCAGGGGTGAGACTCTAGCCAAAAACATTCAGTACTTC	CASSQEGRGETLAKNIQYF
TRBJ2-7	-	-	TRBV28	TGTGCCAGCGTGGGGGGGGGCTGGTTGTACGAGCAGTACTTC	CASVGGGWLYEQYF
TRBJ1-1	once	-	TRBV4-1	TGCGCCAGCAGCCAAGTAACGGGGGACACTGAAGCTTTCTTT	CASSQVTGDTEAFF
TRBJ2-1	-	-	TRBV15	TGTGCCACCAGCTCCCTCACTAATGAGCAGTTCTTC	CATSSLTNEQFF
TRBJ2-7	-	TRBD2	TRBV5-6	TGTGCCAGCAGCTTGGTAACTAGCGGGAGGAAGGGTGACGAGCAGTACTTC	CASSLVTSGRKGDEQYF
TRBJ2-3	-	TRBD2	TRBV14	TGTGCCAGCAGCCCTTTAGCTAGCGGGTTCACAGATACGCAGTATTTT	CASSPLASGFTDTQYF
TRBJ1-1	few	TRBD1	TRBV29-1	TGCAGCGTCCCCTCACAGGGGAAGAACACTGAAGCTTTCTTT	CSVPSQGKNTEAFF
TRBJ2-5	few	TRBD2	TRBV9	TGTGCCAGCAGAGGACTAGCGGGCCTAGAGACCCAGTACTTC	CASRGLAGLETQYF
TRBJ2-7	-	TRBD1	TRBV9	TGTGCCAGCAGCGCCCGGGACAGCACCTACGAGCAGTACTTC	CASSARDSTYEQYF
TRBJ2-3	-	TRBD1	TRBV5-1	TGCGCCAGCAGCTCCTCTGGGACAGGGTCAGATACGCAGTATTTT	CASSSSGTGSDTQYF
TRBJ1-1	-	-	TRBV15	TGTGCCACCAGCCCCACGGGGTCTTTGAACACTGAAGCTTTCTTT	CATSPTGSLNTEAFF